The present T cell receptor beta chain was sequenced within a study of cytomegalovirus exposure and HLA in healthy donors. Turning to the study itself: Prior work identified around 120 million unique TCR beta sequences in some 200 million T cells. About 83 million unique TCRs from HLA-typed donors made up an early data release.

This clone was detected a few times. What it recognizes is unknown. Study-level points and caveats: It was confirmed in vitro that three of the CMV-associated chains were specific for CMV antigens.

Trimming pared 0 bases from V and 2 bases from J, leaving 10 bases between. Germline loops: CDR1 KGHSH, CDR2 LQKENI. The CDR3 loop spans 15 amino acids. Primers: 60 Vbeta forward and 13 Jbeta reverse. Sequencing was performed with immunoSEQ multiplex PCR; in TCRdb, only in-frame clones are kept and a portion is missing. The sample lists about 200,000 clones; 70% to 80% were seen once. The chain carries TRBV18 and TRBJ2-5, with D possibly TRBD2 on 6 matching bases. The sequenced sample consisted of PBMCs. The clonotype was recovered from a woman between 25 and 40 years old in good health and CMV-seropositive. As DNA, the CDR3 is TGTGCCAGCTCACCACCGGGGGGAAATCAAGAGACCCAGTACTTC. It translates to CASSPPGGNQETQYF.